The clone carrying this T cell receptor beta chain was recorded many times. The entry originates in a study of Graves' ophthalmopathy and Graves' hyperthyroidism. PBMCs stemmed from around 9.1 ml of fresh peripheral blood. V shed 4 bases and J 5 bases; nucleotides not matched to a gene: 5. The CDR3 spans 15 residues. Germline CDR1 reads KGHDR; CDR2 reads SFDVKD. RNA served as the template for amplifying TCR beta CDR3 regions. Amplification began with first-round RT-PCR using HTBI primers, then second-round multiplex PCR was performed. Each CDR3 protein gets one entry after TCRdb re-called the multiplex PCR reads with MiXCR. The sample contains about 160,000 distinct CDR3 sequences, under 40% of which appear only once.

The J gene is TRBJ2-5, the V gene TRBV24-1; 11 bases are shared with TRBD2. The specimen was peripheral blood. This sequence was found in a woman aged 40 to 49 with Graves' ophthalmopathy. CDR3 bases: TGTGCCACCAGTGACCTGACTAGCGGGGATGAGACCCAGTACTTC. Protein product: CATSDLTSGDETQYF.